The 11 T cell receptor beta chains listed next were all sequenced from one sample in a study of ipilimumab plus nivolumab after autologous stem cell transplantation. Generated by immunoSEQ multiplex PCR, the TCRdb table keeps only in-frame clones and is missing some. The table has over 15,000 clones, about 81% seen once. The specimen was PBMCs, collected in a trial of ipilimumab plus nivolumab as post-transplant consolidation. The source of these receptors is a male donor with diffuse large B-cell lymphoma.

The V and J genes are TRBV10-2 and TRBJ2-7; 10 positions agree with TRBD2. CDR1 and CDR2 from the germline V gene are WSHSY and SAAADI. Trimming cost V 3 bases and J 0 bases; bases outside gene matches: 2. The CDR3 sequence is 15 residues long. The CDR3 DNA reads TGCGCCAGCAGTGAAGGACTAGCGGACTCCTACGAGCAGTACTTC. The encoded protein is CASSEGLADSYEQYF.

The CDR3 loop reads CASSAQTGLSGANVLTF. In nucleotides, the CDR3 is TGTGCCAGCAGCGCTCAGACAGGCCTCTCTGGGGCCAACGTCCTGACTTTC. The gene calls are TRBV9 and TRBJ2-6, with D perhaps TRBD1 (6 bases). Trimming cost V 3 bases and J 0 bases, with 13 bases left between them. The CDR3 sequence is 17 residues long. Per germline, CDR1 SGDLS and CDR2 YYNGEE.

The chain carries TRBV15 and TRBJ1-5; D remains unclear. V dropped 2 bases and J dropped 0 bases, with 5 bases sitting between them. CDR1 and CDR2 from the germline V gene are LNHNV and YYDKDF (reference sequence). CDR3 size: 14 residues. This chain's CDR3 is CATSRHNSNQPQHF. The CDR3 DNA reads TGTGCCACCAGCAGACACAATAGCAATCAGCCCCAGCATTTT.

This clone was observed once. The chain joins TRBV5-1 to TRBJ1-2; no reliable D call. Deletions cut 1 base from V and 8 bases from J, with 15 bases between. The CDR3 is 14 residues long. CDR1 and CDR2 (germline): SGHRS, YFSETQ. The chain's CDR3 is CASSLWAQSNGYTF. The CDR3 DNA reads TGCGCCAGCAGCTTGTGGGCCCAGTCAAACGGCTACACCTTC.

The chain links TRBV6-5 to TRBJ1-6; D call uncertain. The CDR3 runs 12 residues. Germline CDR1 reads MNHEY; CDR2 reads SVGAGI. Trimming removed 6 bases from V and 9 bases from J, with 9 bases in between. The CDR3 is CASSEGTSPLHF. CDR3 DNA: TGTGCCAGCAGCGAAGGAACTTCACCCCTCCACTTT.

The rearrangement joins TRBV21-1 to TRBJ2-2; the D call of TRBD1 is as the table states it, not checked on the DNA. TRBV21-1 is classified as a pseudogene. The CDR3 spans 15 residues. CDR3 in DNA: TGTGCCAGCGCTAAGGGACAGTCGTACACCGGGGAGCTGTTTTTT. As protein: CASAKGQSYTGELFF.

The chain carries TRBV7-2 and TRBJ2-7; D might be TRBD2 (6 bases). Germline V CDR1 and CDR2: SGHTA, FQGNSA. Trimming took 2 bases from V and 1 from J, leaving 21 bases between them. The CDR3 totals 18 residues. CDR3 protein: CASSLWGPGRFSSYEQYF. CDR3 nucleotide sequence: TGTGCCAGCAGCTTATGGGGTCCAGGGAGGTTTTCGTCCTACGAGCAGTACTTC.

This chain uses TRBV18 with TRBJ2-5, with 9 bases fitting TRBD2. The CDR3 spans 15 residues. Germline loops: CDR1 KGHSH, CDR2 LQKENI. The ends lost 3 bases at V and 0 bases at J; junction bases unmatched: 2. This CDR3 is CASSPRLADQETQYF. As DNA, the CDR3 is TGTGCCAGCTCACCGCGACTAGCGGACCAAGAGACCCAGTACTTC. Variable domain in full (rest from reference TRBV18 and TRBJ2-5): NAGVMQNPRHLVRRRGQEARLRCSPMKGHSHVYWYRQLPEEGLKFMVYLQKENIIDESGMPKERFSAEFPKEGPSILRIQQVVRGDSAAYFCASSPRLADQETQYFGPGTRLLVL.

The chain recombines TRBV7-2 with TRBJ2-3; D is unclear. CDR1 is SGHTA, CDR2 FQGNSA, per germline. V was clipped by 5 bases and J by 1 base, with 13 bases between them. CDR3 length equals 15 residues. DNA of the CDR3: TGTGCCAGCAGCCCCTGGGCTGGTGGCACAGATACGCAGTATTTT. Its protein is CASSPWAGGTDTQYF.

V and J are TRBV18 and TRBJ1-1; no clear D. This CDR3 spans 11 amino acids. The V end was cut by 6 bases, the J end by 4 bases, with 6 bases between. Per germline, CDR1 KGHSH and CDR2 LQKENI. Here the CDR3 reads CASSIATEAFF. CDR3 in DNA: TGTGCCAGCTCTATAGCCACTGAAGCTTTCTTT.

The chain combines TRBV13 with TRBJ2-1; TRBD1 might be the D (6 bases). V shed 2 bases and J shed 2 bases, with 13 bases lying between them. There are 16 residues in the CDR3. Per the germline V gene, CDR1 is PRHDT and CDR2 is FYEKMQ (reference sequence). DNA for the CDR3: TGTGCCAGCAGCTTATCAACAGGGTTACCCTACAATGAGCAGTTCTTC. Translating it yields CASSLSTGLPYNEQFF.